This T cell receptor beta chain was sequenced during a study of naive and memory T cell subsets. An equimolar mix of two oligonucleotides served as the beta constant-region primer for TRBC1 and TRBC2. Via MiXCR, TCRdb re-called the UMI-ligation and nested PCR reads, giving one row per CDR3 protein. This sample has 70,000 to 95,000 distinct CDR3 sequences, with about 7% found just once. From the second PCR step, alpha and beta chains were amplified apart. Four subsets defined by CD45RA and CD27 were sorted after CD3, CD4, CD8 and live/dead staining. Whole-study results and caveats: In naive cells, over 95% of TCR sequences were seen only once.

With regard to this clonotype: Its antigen is not known.

V was trimmed by 2 bases and J by 4 bases, leaving 14 bases between them. Germline values: CDR1 KGHSH, CDR2 LQKENI. The CDR3 has 15 amino acids. Sequencing used central memory CD4+ T cells from blood. The chain joins TRBV18 to TRBJ2-5; a possible D gene is TRBD2 (5 bases). The sequence derives from a human donor in good health. The CDR3 reads CASSPTRAGGETQYF. CDR3 in DNA: TGTGCCAGCTCACCAACGCGGGCCGGAGGAGAGACCCAGTACTTC.